The entry below gives a single T cell receptor beta chain sequence along with its context. Its antigen is unknown. Sequencing used immunoSEQ multiplex PCR; TCRdb keeps in-frame clones, though not all of them. The table records hundreds of thousands of clones, roughly 88% of them present only once. The record originates from a study of cytomegalovirus exposure and HLA in healthy donors. Overall study findings and caveats: In vitro experiments confirmed that a few CMV-associated chains were specific for CMV antigens. There were 164 TCR beta chains listed as cytomegalovirus-associated.

V gave up 3 bases and J gave up 5 bases, with 16 bases separating them. Germline V gives CDR1 LGHNA, CDR2 YNFKEQ. The length of the CDR3 is 15 residues. The sequencing input was PBMCs. The rearrangement links TRBV4-2 to TRBJ1-1; D call uncertain. This clonotype was obtained from a woman between 18 and 29 years old in good health and CMV-seronegative. CDR3 protein: CASSHEDFGRTEAFF. Here the CDR3 DNA reads TGTGCCAGCAGCCACGAGGACTTCGGGAGGACTGAAGCTTTCTTT.